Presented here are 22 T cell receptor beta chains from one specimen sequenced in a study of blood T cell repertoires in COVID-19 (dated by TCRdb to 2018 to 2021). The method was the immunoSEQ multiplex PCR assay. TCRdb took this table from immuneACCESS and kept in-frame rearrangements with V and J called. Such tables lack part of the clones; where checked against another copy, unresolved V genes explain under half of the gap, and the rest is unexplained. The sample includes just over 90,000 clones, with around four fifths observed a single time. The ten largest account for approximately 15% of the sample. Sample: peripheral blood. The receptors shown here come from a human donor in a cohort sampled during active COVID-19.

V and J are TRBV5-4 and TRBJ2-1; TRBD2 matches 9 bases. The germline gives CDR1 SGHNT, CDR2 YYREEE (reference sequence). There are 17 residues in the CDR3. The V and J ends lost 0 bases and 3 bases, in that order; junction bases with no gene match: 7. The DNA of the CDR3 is TGTGCCAGCAGCTTGGGGGGAGCGGGAGGTATCTACAATGAGCAGTTCTTC. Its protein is CASSLGGAGGIYNEQFF. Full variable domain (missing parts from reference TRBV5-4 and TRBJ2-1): ETGVTQSPTHLIKTRGQQVTLRCSSQSGHNTVSWYQQALGQGPQFIFQYYREEENGRGNFPPRFSGLQFPNYSSELNVNALELDDSALYLCASSLGGAGGIYNEQFFGPGTRLTVL.

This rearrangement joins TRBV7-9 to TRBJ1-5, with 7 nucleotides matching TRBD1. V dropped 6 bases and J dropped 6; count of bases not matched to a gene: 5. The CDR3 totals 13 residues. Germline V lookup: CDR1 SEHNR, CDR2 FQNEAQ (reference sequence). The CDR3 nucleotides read TGTGCCAGCAGTCCGACAGGGACTCAGCCCCAGCATTTT. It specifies CASSPTGTQPQHF. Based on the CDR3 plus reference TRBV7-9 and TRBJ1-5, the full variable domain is DTGVSQNPRHKITKRGQNVTFRCDPISEHNRLYWYRQTLGQGPEFLTYFQNEAQLEKSRLLSDRFSAERPKGSFSTLEIQRTEQGDSAMYLCASSPTGTQPQHFGDGTRLSIL.

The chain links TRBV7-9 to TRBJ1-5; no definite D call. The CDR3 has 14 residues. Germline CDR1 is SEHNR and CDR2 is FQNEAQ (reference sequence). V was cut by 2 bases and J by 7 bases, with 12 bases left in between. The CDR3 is CASSLTSGGQPQHF. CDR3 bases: TGTGCCAGCAGCTTAACATCCGGAGGCCAGCCCCAGCATTTT.

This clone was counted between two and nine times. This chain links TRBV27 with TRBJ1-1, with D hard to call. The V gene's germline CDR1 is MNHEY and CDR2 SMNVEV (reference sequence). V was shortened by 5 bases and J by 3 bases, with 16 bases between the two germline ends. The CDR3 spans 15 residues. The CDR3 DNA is TGTGCCAGCAGTCCATGGAGGCAGGTGCACACTGAAGCTTTCTTT. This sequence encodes CASSPWRQVHTEAFF.

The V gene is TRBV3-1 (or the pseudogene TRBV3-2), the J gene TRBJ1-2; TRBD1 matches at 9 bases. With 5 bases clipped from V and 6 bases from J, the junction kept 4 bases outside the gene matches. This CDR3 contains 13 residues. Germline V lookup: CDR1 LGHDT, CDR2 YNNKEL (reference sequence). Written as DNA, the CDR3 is TGTGCCAGCAGCTCGCGGACAGGGGATGGCTACACCTTC. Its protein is CASSSRTGDGYTF.

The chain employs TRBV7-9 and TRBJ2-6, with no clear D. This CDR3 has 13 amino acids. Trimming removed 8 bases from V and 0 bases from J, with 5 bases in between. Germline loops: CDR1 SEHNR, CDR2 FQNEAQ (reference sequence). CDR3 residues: CASQYSGANVLTF. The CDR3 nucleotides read TGTGCCAGCCAGTACTCTGGGGCCAACGTCCTGACTTTC.

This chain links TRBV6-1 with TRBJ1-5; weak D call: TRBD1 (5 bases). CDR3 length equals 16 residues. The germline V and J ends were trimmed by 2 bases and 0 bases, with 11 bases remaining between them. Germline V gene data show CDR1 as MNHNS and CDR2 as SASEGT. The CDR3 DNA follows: TGTGCCAGCAGTGAACAGGGAACTTATAGCAATCAGCCCCAGCATTTT. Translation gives CASSEQGTYSNQPQHF.

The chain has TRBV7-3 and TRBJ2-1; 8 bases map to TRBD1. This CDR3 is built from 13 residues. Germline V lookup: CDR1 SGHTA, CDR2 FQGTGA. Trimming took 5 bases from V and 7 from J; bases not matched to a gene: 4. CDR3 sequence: CASSPTGGNEQFF. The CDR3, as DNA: TGTGCCAGCAGCCCTACAGGGGGGAATGAGCAGTTCTTC.

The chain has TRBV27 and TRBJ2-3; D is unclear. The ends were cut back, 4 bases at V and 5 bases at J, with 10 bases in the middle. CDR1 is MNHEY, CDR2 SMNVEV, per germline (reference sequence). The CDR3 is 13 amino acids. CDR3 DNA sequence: TGTGCCAGCAGTTCCACTCCCAAAGATACGCAGTATTTT. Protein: CASSSTPKDTQYF.

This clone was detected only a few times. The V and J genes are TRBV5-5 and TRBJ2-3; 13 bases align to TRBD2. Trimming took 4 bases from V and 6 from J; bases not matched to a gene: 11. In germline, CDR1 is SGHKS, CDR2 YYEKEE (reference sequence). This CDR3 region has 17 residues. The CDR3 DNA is TGTGCCAGCAGCCGGGGGACTAGCGGGATCCTCAGGGATACGCAGTATTTT. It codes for CASSRGTSGILRDTQYF. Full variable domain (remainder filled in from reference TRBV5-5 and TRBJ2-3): DAGVTQSPTHLIKTRGQQVTLRCSPISGHKSVSWYQQVLGQGPQFIFQYYEKEERGRGNFPDRFSARQFPNYSSELNVNALLLGDSALYLCASSRGTSGILRDTQYFGPGTRLTVL.

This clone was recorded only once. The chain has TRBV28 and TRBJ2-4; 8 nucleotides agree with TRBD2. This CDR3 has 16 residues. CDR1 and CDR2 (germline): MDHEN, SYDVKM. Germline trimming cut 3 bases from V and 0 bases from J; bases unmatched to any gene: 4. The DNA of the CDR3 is TGTGCCAGCAGTTTTGGGCTAGCGGGAGCCAAAAACATTCAGTACTTC. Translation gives CASSFGLAGAKNIQYF.

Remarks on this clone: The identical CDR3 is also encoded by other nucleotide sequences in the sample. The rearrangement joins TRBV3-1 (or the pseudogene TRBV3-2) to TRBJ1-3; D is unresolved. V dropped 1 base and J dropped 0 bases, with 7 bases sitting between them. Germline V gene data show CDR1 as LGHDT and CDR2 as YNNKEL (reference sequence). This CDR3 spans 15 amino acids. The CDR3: CASSQVGSSGNTIYF. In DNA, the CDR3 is TGTGCCAGCAGCCAAGTCGGGTCCTCTGGAAACACCATATATTTT.

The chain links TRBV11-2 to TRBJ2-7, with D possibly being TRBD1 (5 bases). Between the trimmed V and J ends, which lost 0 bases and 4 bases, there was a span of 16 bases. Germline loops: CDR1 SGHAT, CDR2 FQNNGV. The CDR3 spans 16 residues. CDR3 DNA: TGTGCCAGCAGCTTAGACACCAGGGTCTCGGCGTACGAGCAGTACTTC. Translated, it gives CASSLDTRVSAYEQYF.

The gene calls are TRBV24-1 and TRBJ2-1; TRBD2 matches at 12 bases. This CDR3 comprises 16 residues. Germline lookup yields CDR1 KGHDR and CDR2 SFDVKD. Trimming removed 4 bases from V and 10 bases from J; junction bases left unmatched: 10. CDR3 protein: CATSEAASGRGGEQFF. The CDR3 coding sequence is TGTGCCACCAGTGAAGCGGCTAGCGGGAGGGGGGGGGAGCAGTTCTTC.

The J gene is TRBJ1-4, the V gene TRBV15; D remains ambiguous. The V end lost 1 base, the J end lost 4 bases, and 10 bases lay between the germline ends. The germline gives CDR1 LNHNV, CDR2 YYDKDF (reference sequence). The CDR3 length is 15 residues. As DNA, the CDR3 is TGTGCCACCAGCAGAGGAGGAACCGATAATGAAAAACTGTTTTTT. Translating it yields CATSRGGTDNEKLFF.

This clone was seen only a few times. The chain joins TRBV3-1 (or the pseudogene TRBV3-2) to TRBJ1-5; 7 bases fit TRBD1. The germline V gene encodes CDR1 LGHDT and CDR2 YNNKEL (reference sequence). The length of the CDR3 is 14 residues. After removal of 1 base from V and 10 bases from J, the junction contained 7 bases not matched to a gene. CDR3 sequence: CASSQGQGIVPQHF. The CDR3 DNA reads TGTGCCAGCAGCCAAGGACAGGGCATCGTTCCCCAGCATTTT.

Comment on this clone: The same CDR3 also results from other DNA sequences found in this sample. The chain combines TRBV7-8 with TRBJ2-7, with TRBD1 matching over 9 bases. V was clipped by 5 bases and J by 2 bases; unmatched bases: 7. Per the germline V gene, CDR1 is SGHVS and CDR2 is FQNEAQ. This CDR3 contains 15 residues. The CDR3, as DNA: TGTGCCAGCAGCCCGGGACAGGGAAGGACCTACGAGCAGTACTTC. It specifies CASSPGQGRTYEQYF. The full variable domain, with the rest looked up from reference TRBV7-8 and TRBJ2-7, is GAGVSQSPRYKVAKRGQDVALRCDPISGHVSLFWYQQALGQGPEFLTYFQNEAQLDKSGLPSDRFFAERPEGSVSTLKIQRTQQEDSAVYLCASSPGQGRTYEQYFGPGTRLTVT.

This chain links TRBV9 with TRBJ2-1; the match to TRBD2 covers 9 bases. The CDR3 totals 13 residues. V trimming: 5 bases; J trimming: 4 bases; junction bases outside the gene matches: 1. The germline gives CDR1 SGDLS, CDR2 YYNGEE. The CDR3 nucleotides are TGTGCCAGCAGTAGCGGGAGTTACAATGAGCAGTTCTTC. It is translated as CASSSGSYNEQFF.

The chain's CDR3 is CSASFTETQETQYF. The CDR3, as DNA: TGCAGCGCTTCCTTCACGGAGACCCAGGAGACCCAGTACTTC. The V call is TRBV29-1, the J call TRBJ2-5; D not resolved. CDR1 and CDR2 from the germline V gene are SQVTM and ANQGSEA. Trimming removed 7 bases from V and 5 bases from J, with 20 bases in between. This CDR3 spans 14 amino acids.

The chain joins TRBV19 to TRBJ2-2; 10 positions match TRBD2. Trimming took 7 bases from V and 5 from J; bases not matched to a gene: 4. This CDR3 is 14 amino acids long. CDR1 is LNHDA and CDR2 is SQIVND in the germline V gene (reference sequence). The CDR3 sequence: CASKEREGTGELFF. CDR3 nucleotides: TGTGCCAGTAAAGAGCGGGAGGGTACCGGGGAGCTGTTTTTT. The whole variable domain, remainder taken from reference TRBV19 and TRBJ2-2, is DGGITQSPKYLFRKEGQNVTLSCEQNLNHDAMYWYRQDPGQGLRLIYYSQIVNDFQKGDIAEGYSVSREKKESFPLTVTSAQKNPTAFYLCASKEREGTGELFFGEGSRLTVL.

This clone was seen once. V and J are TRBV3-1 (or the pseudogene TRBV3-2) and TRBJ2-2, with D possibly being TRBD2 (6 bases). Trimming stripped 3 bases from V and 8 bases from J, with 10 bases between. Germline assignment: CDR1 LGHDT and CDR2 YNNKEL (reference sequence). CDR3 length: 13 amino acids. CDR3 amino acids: CASSQGGRGELFF. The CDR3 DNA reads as TGTGCCAGCAGCCAGGGGGGTCGGGGGGAGCTGTTTTTT.

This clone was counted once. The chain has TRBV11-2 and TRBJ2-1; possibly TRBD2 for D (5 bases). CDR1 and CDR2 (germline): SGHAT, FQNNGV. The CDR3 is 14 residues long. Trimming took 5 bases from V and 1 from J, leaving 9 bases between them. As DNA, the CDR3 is TGTGCCAGCAGCCCCCGGGGTTCCTACAATGAGCAGTTCTTC. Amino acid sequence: CASSPRGSYNEQFF.